This is a list of T cell receptor beta chains from one sample in a study of PD-1 blockade in classical Hodgkin lymphoma. Sequencing used immunoSEQ multiplex PCR; TCRdb keeps in-frame clones, though not all of them. Of about 97,000 clones listed, over 70% are singletons. The sample in question was peripheral blood mononuclear cells (PBMCs), obtained at baseline. These receptor sequences come from a human donor with classical Hodgkin lymphoma. Each CDR3 is given with its conserved first and last residue. A D gene is named only where the DNA matches it firmly. The size entry is marked missing in some rows and otherwise reads once, few, many or a size class.

NA	TRBV2	11	NA	TRBJ2-2	CASTNLGELFF	TGTGCCAGCACGAACCTCGGGGAGCTGTTTTTT
NA	TRBV15	15	NA	TRBJ2-7	CATSRVTEISYEQYF	TGTGCCACCAGCAGAGTTACAGAAATATCTTACGAGCAGTACTTC
NA	TRBV5-4	15	NA	TRBJ2-6	CASSGVGAGANVLTF	TGTGCCAGCAGCGGGGTGGGGGCCGGGGCCAACGTCCTGACTTTC
NA	TRBV6-5	12	NA	TRBJ2-3	CASSYSNPPGDF	TGTGCCAGCAGTTACTCTAACCCCCCGGGAGATTTT
NA	TRBV27	17	TRBD1	TRBJ1-5	CASRPGTGQYSNQPQHF	TGTGCCAGCAGACCCGGGACAGGGCAATATAGCAATCAGCCCCAGCATTTT
NA	TRBV19	17	NA	TRBJ2-2	CASSIDRQGKNTGELFF	TGTGCCAGTAGTATAGATAGGCAGGGCAAGAACACCGGGGAGCTGTTTTTT
NA	TRBV29-1	14	NA	TRBJ1-5	CSVAENHSNQPQHF	TGCAGCGTTGCGGAGAACCATAGCAATCAGCCCCAGCATTTT
NA	TRBV28	14	TRBD1	TRBJ2-3	CASRPGGSTDTQYF	TGTGCCAGCAGGCCAGGGGGTTCCACGGATACGCAGTATTTT
NA	TRBV7-2	14	NA	TRBJ2-7	CASSFRWDLYEQYF	TGTGCCAGCAGCTTCCGCTGGGACCTCTACGAGCAGTACTTC
NA	TRBV5-1	13	TRBD1	TRBJ2-5	CASSRTGQETQYF	TGCGCCAGCAGCCGGACAGGGCAAGAGACCCAGTACTTC
NA	TRBV7-8	16	TRBD1	TRBJ1-1	CASSVGGRAANTEAFF	TGTGCCAGCAGCGTAGGGGGCAGGGCTGCGAACACTGAAGCTTTCTTT
NA	TRBV6-5	14	NA	TRBJ2-7	CASRPFSRSYEQYF	TGTGCCAGCAGACCTTTTTCGAGGTCCTACGAGCAGTACTTC
few	TRBV5-6	15	NA	TRBJ2-5	CASSLYGRNQETQYF	TGTGCCAGCAGCTTGTATGGGAGGAACCAAGAGACCCAGTACTTC
NA	TRBV2	12	NA	TRBJ2-7	CASRSGPYEQYF	TGTGCCAGCAGATCGGGCCCCTACGAGCAGTACTTC
NA	TRBV6-1	12	NA	TRBJ1-2	CASSEQGYGYTF	TGTGCCAGCAGTGAACAGGGATATGGCTACACCTTC
NA	TRBV6-5	14	NA	TRBJ1-5	CASSQRDTNQPQHF	TGTGCCAGCAGTCAACGGGACACAAATCAGCCCCAGCATTTT
NA	TRBV5-1	13	NA	TRBJ2-5	CASSPGAEETQYF	TGCGCCAGCAGCCCCGGCGCGGAAGAGACCCAGTACTTC
NA	TRBV4-2	17	NA	TRBJ2-2	CASSQVTGSSWTGELFF	TGTGCCAGCAGCCAAGTTACAGGGAGCTCGTGGACCGGGGAGCTGTTTTTT
NA	TRBV5-6	15	NA	TRBJ2-5	CASSLVGQGRETQYF	TGTGCCAGCAGCTTGGTGGGGCAGGGGAGGGAGACCCAGTACTTC
NA	TRBV11-1	14	NA	TRBJ1-1	CASSLASGNTEAFF	TGTGCCAGCAGCTTAGCTTCGGGGAACACTGAAGCTTTCTTT
few	TRBV13	15	TRBD2	TRBJ2-7	CASSSGTTLSYEQYF	TGTGCCAGCAGCTCCGGGACTACCTTATCCTACGAGCAGTACTTC
NA	TRBV28	15	NA	TRBJ1-2	CASSDLQKSGYGYTF	TGTGCCAGCAGTGATCTACAGAAGAGTGGGTATGGCTACACCTTC
NA	TRBV30	15	TRBD2	TRBJ2-1	CAWSKGTSDYNEQFF	TGTGCCTGGAGTAAGGGGACTAGCGATTACAATGAGCAGTTCTTC
NA	TRBV6-4	15	TRBD2	TRBJ2-1	CASSSLAGGYNEQFF	TGTGCCAGCAGTTCACTAGCGGGAGGGTACAATGAGCAGTTCTTC